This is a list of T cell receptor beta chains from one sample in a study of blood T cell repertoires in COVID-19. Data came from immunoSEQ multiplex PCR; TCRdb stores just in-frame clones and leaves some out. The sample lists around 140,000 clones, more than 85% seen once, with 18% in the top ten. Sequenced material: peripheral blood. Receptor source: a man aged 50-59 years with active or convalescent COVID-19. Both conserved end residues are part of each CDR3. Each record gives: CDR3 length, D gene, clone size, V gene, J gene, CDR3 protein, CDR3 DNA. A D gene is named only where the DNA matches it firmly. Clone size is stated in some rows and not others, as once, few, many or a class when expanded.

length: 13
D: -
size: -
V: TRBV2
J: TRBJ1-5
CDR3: CASSRENNQPQHF
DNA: TGTGCCAGCAGTAGGGAGAACAATCAGCCCCAGCATTTT

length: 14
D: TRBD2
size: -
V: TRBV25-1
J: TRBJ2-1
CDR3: CASSLGLGAGEQFF
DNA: TGTGCCAGCAGCCTAGGACTAGGAGCGGGTGAGCAGTTCTTC

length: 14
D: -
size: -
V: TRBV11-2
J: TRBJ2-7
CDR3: CASSRGGGAYEQYF
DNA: TGTGCCAGCAGCAGGGGCGGGGGCGCGTACGAGCAGTACTTC

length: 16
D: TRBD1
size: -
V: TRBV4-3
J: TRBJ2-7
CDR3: CASSQVAGQGMYEQYF
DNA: TGCGCCAGCAGCCAAGTGGCGGGACAGGGGATGTACGAGCAGTACTTC

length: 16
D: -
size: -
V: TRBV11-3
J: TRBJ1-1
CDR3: CASSPPGGRMNTEAFF
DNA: TGTGCCAGCAGCCCTCCGGGGGGCCGCATGAACACTGAAGCTTTCTTT

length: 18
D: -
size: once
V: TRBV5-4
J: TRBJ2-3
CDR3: CASSFGRIGPTSTDTQYF
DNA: TGTGCCAGCAGCTTTGGGAGGATAGGGCCAACTAGCACAGATACGCAGTATTTT

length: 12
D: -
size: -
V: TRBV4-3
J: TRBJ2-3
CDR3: CASSQGADTQYF
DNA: TGCGCCAGCAGCCAGGGCGCCGATACGCAGTATTTT

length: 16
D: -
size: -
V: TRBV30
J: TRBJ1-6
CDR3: CAWSKLRTDYNSPLHF
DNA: TGTGCCTGGAGCAAACTCCGGACAGACTATAATTCACCCCTCCACTTT

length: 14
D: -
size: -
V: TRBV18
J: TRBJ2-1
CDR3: CASSPFPGSNEQFF
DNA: TGTGCCAGCTCCCCATTCCCGGGGTCGAATGAGCAGTTCTTC

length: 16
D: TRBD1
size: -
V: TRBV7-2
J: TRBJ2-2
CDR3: CASSFQAGGWTGELFF
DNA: TGTGCCAGCAGCTTTCAGGCAGGGGGCTGGACCGGGGAGCTGTTTTTT

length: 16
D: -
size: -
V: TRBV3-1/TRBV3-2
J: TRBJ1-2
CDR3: CASSQALTTGNYGYTF
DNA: TGTGCCAGCAGCCAAGCTCTTACGACAGGAAACTATGGCTACACCTTC

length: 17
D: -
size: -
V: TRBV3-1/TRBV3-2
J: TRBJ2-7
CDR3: CASSLSPARRTSYEQYF
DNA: TGTGCCAGCAGCCTTTCCCCTGCGCGGAGGACCTCCTACGAGCAGTACTTC

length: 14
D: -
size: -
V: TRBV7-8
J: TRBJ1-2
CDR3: CASSLVDSQYGYTF
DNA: TGTGCCAGCAGCTTAGTAGACAGCCAGTATGGCTACACCTTC

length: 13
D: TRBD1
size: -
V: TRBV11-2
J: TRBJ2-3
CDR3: CASRDRATDTQYF
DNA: TGTGCCAGCAGGGACAGGGCCACAGATACGCAGTATTTT

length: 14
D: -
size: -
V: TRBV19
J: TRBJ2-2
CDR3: CASIPTLGAGELFF
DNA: TGTGCCAGTATCCCAACCTTAGGGGCCGGGGAGCTGTTTTTT

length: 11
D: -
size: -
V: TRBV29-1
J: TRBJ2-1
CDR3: CSSLTYNEQFF
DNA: TGCAGCTCCCTGACATACAATGAGCAGTTCTTC

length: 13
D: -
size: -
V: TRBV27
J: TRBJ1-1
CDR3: CASSLRGNTEAFF
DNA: TGTGCCAGCAGTTTAAGGGGGAACACTGAAGCTTTCTTT

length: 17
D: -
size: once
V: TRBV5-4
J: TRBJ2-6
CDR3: CASSLNRGDSGANVLTF
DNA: TGTGCCAGCAGCTTGAATAGAGGTGACTCCGGGGCCAACGTCCTGACTTTC

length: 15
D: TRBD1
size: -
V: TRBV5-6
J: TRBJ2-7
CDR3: CASSSTGTAIYEQYF
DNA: TGTGCCAGCAGCTCGACCGGGACAGCCATCTACGAGCAGTACTTC

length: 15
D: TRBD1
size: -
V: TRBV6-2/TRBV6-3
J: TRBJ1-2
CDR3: CASSLDRGRIYGYTF
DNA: TGTGCCAGCAGTTTGGACAGGGGGCGCATCTATGGCTACACCTTC

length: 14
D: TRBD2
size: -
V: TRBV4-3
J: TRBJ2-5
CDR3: CASSQGTRSETQYF
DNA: TGCGCCAGCAGCCAAGGGACTAGATCAGAGACCCAGTACTTC

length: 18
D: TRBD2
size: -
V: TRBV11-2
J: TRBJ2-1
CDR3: CASSLVAAGGPSDNEQFF
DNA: TGTGCCAGCAGCTTAGTTGCAGCGGGGGGGCCTTCGGACAATGAGCAGTTCTTC

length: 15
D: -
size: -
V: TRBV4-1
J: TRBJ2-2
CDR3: CASSQVRGGTGELFF
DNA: TGCGCCAGCAGCCAGGTTAGGGGAGGCACCGGGGAGCTGTTTTTT

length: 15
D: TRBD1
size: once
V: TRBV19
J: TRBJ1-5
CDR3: CASSVQTGANQPQHF
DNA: TGTGCCAGTAGTGTCCAGACAGGGGCAAATCAGCCCCAGCATTTT

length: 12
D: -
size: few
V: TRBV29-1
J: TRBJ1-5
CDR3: CSVRLPNQPQHF
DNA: TGCAGCGTGAGGCTACCCAATCAGCCCCAGCATTTT

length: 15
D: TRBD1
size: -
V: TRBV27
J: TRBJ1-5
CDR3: CASSLEGASNQPQHF
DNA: TGTGCCAGCAGTTTAGAGGGGGCGAGCAATCAGCCCCAGCATTTT

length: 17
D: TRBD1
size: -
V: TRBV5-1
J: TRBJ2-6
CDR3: CASSSGQGLSGANVLTF
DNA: TGCGCCAGCAGCTCAGGACAGGGGCTCTCTGGGGCCAACGTCCTGACTTTC

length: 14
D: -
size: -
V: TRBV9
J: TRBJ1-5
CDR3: CASSVDGGPQPQHF
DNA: TGTGCCAGCAGCGTAGACGGTGGGCCCCAGCCCCAGCATTTT

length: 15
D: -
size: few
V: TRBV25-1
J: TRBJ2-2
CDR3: CASSAGGTNTGELFF
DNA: TGTGCCAGCAGTGCAGGGGGGACGAACACCGGGGAGCTGTTTTTT

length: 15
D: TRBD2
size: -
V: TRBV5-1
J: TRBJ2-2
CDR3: CASSFTSGRTGELFF
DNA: TGCGCCAGCAGCTTTACTAGCGGTCGGACCGGGGAGCTGTTTTTT

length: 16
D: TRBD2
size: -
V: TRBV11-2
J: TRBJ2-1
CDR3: CASSLVAGERYNEQFF
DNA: TGTGCCAGCAGCTTAGTGGCGGGAGAGCGCTACAATGAGCAGTTCTTC

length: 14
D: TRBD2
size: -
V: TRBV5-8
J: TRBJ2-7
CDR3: CASSFGLAGWEQYF
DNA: TGTGCCAGCAGCTTCGGGCTAGCGGGATGGGAGCAGTACTTC

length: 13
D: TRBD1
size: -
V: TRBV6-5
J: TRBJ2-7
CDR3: CASMAQGPYEQYF
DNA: TGTGCCAGCATGGCACAGGGGCCCTACGAGCAGTACTTC